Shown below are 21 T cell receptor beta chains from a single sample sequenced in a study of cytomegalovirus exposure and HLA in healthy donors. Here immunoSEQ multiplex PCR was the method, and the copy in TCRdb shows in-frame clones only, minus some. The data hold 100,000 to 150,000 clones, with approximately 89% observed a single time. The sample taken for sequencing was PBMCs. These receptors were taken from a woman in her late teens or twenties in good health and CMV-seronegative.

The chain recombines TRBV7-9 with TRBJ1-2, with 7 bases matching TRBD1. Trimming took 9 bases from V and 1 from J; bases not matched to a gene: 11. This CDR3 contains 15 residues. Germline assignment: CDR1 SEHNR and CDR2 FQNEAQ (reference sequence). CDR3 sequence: CARRRLDRFNYGYTF. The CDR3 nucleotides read TGTGCCAGGAGGCGGTTGGACAGGTTTAACTATGGCTACACCTTC.

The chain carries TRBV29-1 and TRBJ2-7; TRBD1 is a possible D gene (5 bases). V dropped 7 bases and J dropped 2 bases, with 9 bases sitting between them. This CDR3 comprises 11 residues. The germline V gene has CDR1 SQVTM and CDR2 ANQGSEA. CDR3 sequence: CSAMTAYEQYF. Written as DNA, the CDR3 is TGCAGCGCTATGACAGCCTACGAGCAGTACTTC.

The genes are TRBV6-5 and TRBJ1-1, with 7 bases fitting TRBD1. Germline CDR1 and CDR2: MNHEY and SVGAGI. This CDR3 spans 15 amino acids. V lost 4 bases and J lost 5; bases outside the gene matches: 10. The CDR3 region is CASSSLAGGRTEAFF. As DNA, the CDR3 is TGTGCCAGCAGTTCTTTAGCAGGGGGTAGGACTGAAGCTTTCTTT.

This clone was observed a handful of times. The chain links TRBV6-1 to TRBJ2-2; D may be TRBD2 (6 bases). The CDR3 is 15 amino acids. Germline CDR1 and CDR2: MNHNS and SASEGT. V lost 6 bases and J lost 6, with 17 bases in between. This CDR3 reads CASRPGALNAGELFF. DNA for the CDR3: TGTGCCAGCAGACCGGGAGCCCTTAACGCCGGGGAGCTGTTTTTT.

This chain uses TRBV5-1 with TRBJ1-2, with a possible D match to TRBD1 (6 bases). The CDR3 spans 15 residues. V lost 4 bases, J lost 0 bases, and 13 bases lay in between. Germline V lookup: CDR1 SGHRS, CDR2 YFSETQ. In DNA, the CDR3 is TGCGCCAGCAGCGACGGACAGATAGCTAACTATGGCTACACCTTC. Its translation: CASSDGQIANYGYTF.

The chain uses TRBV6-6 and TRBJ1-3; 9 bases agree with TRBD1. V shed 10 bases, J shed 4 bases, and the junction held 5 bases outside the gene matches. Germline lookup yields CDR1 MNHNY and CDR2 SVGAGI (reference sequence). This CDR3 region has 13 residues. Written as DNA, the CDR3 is TGTGCCATCCAGGGACAGGGAGGAAACACCATATATTTT. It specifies CAIQGQGGNTIYF.

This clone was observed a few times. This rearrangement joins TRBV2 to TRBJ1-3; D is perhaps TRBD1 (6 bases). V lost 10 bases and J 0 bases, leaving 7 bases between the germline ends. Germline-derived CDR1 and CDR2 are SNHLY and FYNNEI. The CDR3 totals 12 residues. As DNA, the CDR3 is TGTGCCAAGACAGGCTCTGGAAACACCATATATTTT. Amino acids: CAKTGSGNTIYF.

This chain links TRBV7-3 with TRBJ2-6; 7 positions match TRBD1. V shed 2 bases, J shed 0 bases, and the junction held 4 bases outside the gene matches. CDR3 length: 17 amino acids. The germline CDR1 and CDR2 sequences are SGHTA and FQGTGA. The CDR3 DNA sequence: TGTGCCAGCAGCTTATCGACAGGGCCCTCTGGGGCCAACGTCCTGACTTTC. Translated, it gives CASSLSTGPSGANVLTF. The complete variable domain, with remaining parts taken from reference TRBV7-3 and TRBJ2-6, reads GAGVSQTPSNKVTEKGKYVELRCDPISGHTALYWYRQSLGQGPEFLIYFQGTGAADDSGLPNDRFFAVRPEGSVSTLKIQRTERGDSAVYLCASSLSTGPSGANVLTFGAGSRLTVL.

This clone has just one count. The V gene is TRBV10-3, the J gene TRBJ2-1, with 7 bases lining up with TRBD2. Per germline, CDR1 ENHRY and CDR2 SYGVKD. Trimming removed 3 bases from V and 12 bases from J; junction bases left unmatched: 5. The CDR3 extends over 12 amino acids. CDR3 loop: CAISDSGGMQFF. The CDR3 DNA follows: TGTGCCATCAGTGATTCGGGGGGAATGCAGTTCTTC.

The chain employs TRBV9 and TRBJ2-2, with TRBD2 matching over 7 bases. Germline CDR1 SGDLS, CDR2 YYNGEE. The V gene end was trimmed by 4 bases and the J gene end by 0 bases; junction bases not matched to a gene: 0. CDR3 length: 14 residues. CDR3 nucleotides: TGTGCCAGCAGCCGGGAGGCGAACACCGGGGAGCTGTTTTTT. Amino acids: CASSREANTGELFF.

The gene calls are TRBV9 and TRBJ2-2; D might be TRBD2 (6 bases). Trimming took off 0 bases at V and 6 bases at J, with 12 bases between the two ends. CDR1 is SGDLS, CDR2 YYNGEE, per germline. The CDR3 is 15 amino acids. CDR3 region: CASSVAPRRAGELFF. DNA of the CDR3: TGTGCCAGCAGCGTAGCCCCGCGGAGGGCCGGGGAGCTGTTTTTT.

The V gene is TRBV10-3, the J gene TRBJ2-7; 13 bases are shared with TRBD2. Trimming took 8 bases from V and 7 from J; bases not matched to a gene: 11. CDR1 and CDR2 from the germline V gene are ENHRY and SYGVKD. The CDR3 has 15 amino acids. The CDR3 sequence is CAIRGTSGTKREQYF. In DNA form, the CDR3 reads TGTGCCATCCGCGGGACTAGCGGGACCAAGAGGGAGCAGTACTTC.

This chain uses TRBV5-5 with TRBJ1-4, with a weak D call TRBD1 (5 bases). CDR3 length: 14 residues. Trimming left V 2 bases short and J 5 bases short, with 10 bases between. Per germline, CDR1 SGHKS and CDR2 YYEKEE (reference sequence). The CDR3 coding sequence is TGTGCCAGCAGCTTACGGGGGGAGAATGAAAAACTGTTTTTT. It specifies CASSLRGENEKLFF.

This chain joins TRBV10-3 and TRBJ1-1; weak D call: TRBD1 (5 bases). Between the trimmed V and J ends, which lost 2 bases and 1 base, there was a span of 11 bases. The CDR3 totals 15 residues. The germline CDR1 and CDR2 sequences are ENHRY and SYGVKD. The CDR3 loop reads CAISERFRGNTEAFF. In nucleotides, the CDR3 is TGTGCCATCAGTGAGCGCTTTAGGGGGAACACTGAAGCTTTCTTT.

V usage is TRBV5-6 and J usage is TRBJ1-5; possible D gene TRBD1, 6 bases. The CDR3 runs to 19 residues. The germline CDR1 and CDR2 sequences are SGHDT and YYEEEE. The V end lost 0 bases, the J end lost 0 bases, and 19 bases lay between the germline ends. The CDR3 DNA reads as TGTGCCAGCAGCTTGGTGGGTAATGCTGACAGGTATAGCAATCAGCCCCAGCATTTT. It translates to CASSLVGNADRYSNQPQHF.

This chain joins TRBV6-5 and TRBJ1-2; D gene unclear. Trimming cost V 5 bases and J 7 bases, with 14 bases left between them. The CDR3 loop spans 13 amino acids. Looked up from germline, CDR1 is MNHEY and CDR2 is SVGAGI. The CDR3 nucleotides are TGTGCCAGCAGTCAATCCGGGATTCGTGGCTACACCTTC. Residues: CASSQSGIRGYTF.

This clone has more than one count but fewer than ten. CDR3 amino acids: CASSSTMGNQPQHF. The DNA of the CDR3 is TGTGCCAGCAGTTCGACAATGGGCAATCAGCCCCAGCATTTT. This chain joins TRBV27 and TRBJ1-5; unclear D gene. V lost 4 bases, J lost 2 bases, and 9 bases lay in between. Germline lookup yields CDR1 MNHEY and CDR2 SMNVEV (reference sequence). The CDR3 loop spans 14 amino acids.

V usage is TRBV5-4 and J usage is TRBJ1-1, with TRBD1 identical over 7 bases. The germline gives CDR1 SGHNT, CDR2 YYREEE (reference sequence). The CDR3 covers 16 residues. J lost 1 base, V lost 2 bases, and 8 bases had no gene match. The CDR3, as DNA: TGTGCCAGCAGCTTTTACAGGGGTTTGAAGAACACTGAAGCTTTCTTT. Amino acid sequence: CASSFYRGLKNTEAFF.

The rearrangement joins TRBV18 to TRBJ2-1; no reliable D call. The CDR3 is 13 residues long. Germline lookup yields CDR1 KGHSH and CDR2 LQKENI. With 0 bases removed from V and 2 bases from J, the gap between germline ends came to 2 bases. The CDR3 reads CASSPPTYNEQFF. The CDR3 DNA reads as TGTGCCAGCTCACCACCTACCTACAATGAGCAGTTCTTC.

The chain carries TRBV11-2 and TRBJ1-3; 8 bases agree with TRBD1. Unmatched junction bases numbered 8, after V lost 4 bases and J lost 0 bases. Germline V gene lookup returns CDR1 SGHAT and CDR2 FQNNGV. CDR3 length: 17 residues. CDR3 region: CASSSTRGHPSGNTIYF. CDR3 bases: TGTGCCAGCAGCTCGACCAGGGGGCATCCCTCTGGAAACACCATATATTTT.

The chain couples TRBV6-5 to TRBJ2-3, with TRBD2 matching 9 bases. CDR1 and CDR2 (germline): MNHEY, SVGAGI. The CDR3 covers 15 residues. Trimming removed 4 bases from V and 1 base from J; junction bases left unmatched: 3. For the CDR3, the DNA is TGTGCCAGCAGTTCGGCTAGCGGGGGCACAGATACGCAGTATTTT. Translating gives CASSSASGGTDTQYF.